A selection of T cell receptor beta chains follows, all from one sample in a study of cytomegalovirus exposure and HLA in healthy donors. Assay used: immunoSEQ multiplex PCR; TCRdb lists only in-frame clones, some missing. The repertoire has roughly 69,000 clones, 65% to 70% of them found once; the top ten carry around 15%. Material: PBMCs. Receptor source: a male donor in good health and CMV-seropositive. Both conserved end residues are part of each CDR3. A D gene is named only where the DNA matches it firmly. The size of a clone is reported for some rows only, either as once, few or many, or as a class for expanded clones.

j_call	v_call	clone_size	d_call	cdr3_nt	cdr3_aa
TRBJ1-3	TRBV6-1	NA	NA	TGTGCCAGCAGTGACAGCCAGGAAGGAAACACCATATATTTT	CASSDSQEGNTIYF
TRBJ1-2	TRBV19	few	TRBD1	TGTGCCAGTAGTACCGGGACAGCTAACTATGGCTACACCTTC	CASSTGTANYGYTF
TRBJ2-3	TRBV27	NA	TRBD1	TGTGCCAGCCAACCGGGACAGGGGGCGCGAGATACGCAGTATTTT	CASQPGQGARDTQYF
TRBJ2-4	TRBV6-1	NA	NA	TGTGCCAGCAGTGAAGCCGGGGTGGCCAAAAACATTCAGTACTTC	CASSEAGVAKNIQYF
TRBJ2-3	TRBV9	NA	TRBD2	TGTGCCAGCAGCGTAGGGGGGACTAGCGGGGGGTATACGCAGTATTTT	CASSVGGTSGGYTQYF
TRBJ2-5	TRBV5-4	NA	NA	TGTGCCAGCAGTTTAGGACTGGCCCAAGAGACCCAGTACTTC	CASSLGLAQETQYF
TRBJ1-3	TRBV6-1	NA	NA	TGTGCCTGCTTGGGAGATTTGGGGACTGGAAACACCATATATTTT	CACLGDLGTGNTIYF
TRBJ2-7	TRBV18	NA	TRBD1	TGTGCCAGCTCACGGGACAGGGGCTACGAGCAGTACTTC	CASSRDRGYEQYF
TRBJ1-4	TRBV2	NA	TRBD1	TGTGCCAGCAGTGAAACTGGACAGGGGAAGAGGTTTTTT	CASSETGQGKRFF
TRBJ2-5	TRBV5-4	few	NA	TGTGCCAGCAGCCTACAGGGAGCCCAAGAGACCCAGTACTTC	CASSLQGAQETQYF
TRBJ1-5	TRBV6-6	NA	TRBD1	TGTGCCAGCAGCCGCGGACAGGGCCGCAATCAGCCCCAGCATTTT	CASSRGQGRNQPQHF
TRBJ2-5	TRBV5-1	few	TRBD1	TGCGCCAGCAGCTGGGGACAGGGGGCGTCGAGAGAGACCCAGTACTTC	CASSWGQGASRETQYF
TRBJ1-4	TRBV30	NA	TRBD1	TGTGCCGGGGGTTCCGGGACAGTTGAAGAAAAACTGTTTTTT	CAGGSGTVEEKLFF
TRBJ2-7	TRBV7-6	NA	NA	TGTGCCAGCAGCTATCGACCTAGGGGCCCCGAGCAGTACTTC	CASSYRPRGPEQYF
TRBJ1-5	TRBV5-1	NA	NA	TGCGCCAGCAACGACAGTCCTTATAGCAATCAGCCCCAGCATTTT	CASNDSPYSNQPQHF
TRBJ1-5	TRBV6-5	NA	NA	TGTGCCAGCAGTTATTTGGGGGCTCGGCAGCCCCAGCATTTT	CASSYLGARQPQHF
TRBJ1-3	TRBV12-5	NA	NA	TGTGCTAGTGGTTTGGGGGACCCAGGGGTAAGAGGAAACACCATATATTTT	CASGLGDPGVRGNTIYF
TRBJ1-2	TRBV30	NA	NA	TGTGCCTGGAGTTTAAGTACCAACTCCTATGGCTACACCTTC	CAWSLSTNSYGYTF
TRBJ1-5	TRBV19	NA	NA	TGTGCCAGTAGTATAAGTGGGGGGTATCAGCCCCAGCATTTT	CASSISGGYQPQHF
TRBJ1-3	TRBV7-3	NA	TRBD1	TGTGCCAGCAGCCTCAATCCCGGGACAGGGCCTGGAAACACCATATATTTT	CASSLNPGTGPGNTIYF
TRBJ2-7	TRBV6-5	NA	NA	TGTGCCAGCAGTTACTCTATGACTCCAAAGACCTACGAGCAGTACTTC	CASSYSMTPKTYEQYF
TRBJ2-7	TRBV6-6	NA	NA	TGTGCCAGCAGTTTCCCGACAGACGACGAGCAGTACTTC	CASSFPTDDEQYF
TRBJ2-7	TRBV7-3	NA	TRBD1	TGTGCCAGCAGCTTATCGGGGACAGGGTACGAGCAGTACTTC	CASSLSGTGYEQYF
TRBJ2-5	TRBV7-9	NA	NA	TGTGCCAGCAGCTTTGGCGAGACAGTACAAGAGACCCAGTACTTC	CASSFGETVQETQYF
TRBJ1-2	TRBV27	few	TRBD1	TGTGCCAGCAGTTCCCCCTCCCGACAGGGGGCCTCCGGGAACTATGGCTACACCTTC	CASSSPSRQGASGNYGYTF
TRBJ2-1	TRBV27	NA	TRBD1	TGTGCCAGCAGCGGACAGGTGTATGAGCAGTTCTTC	CASSGQVYEQFF
TRBJ2-5	TRBV19	NA	NA	TGTGCCAGCAGGAAGTCGCAGGATCCGGAGACCCAGTACTTC	CASRKSQDPETQYF
TRBJ1-3	TRBV7-9	NA	NA	TGTGCCAGCAGCTCCAGGCCGGACTCTGGAAACACCATATATTTT	CASSSRPDSGNTIYF
TRBJ2-4	TRBV6-5	NA	TRBD2	TGTGCCAGCAGTCGCTGGACTAGCGGGGTAAACATTCAGTACTTC	CASSRWTSGVNIQYF
TRBJ2-7	TRBV19	NA	NA	TGTGCCAGTAGAGAAACAGGGAGAGACGAGCAGTACTTC	CASRETGRDEQYF
TRBJ1-2	TRBV6-1	NA	TRBD1	TGTGCCAGCAGGGTGGACAGGGTGGGTGGCTACACCTTC	CASRVDRVGGYTF
TRBJ2-7	TRBV10-2	few	TRBD2	TGCGCCAGCAGTCGAGCGGGAGGGGACAGCTCCTACGAGCAGTACTTC	CASSRAGGDSSYEQYF
TRBJ1-6	TRBV7-2	NA	TRBD1	TGTGCCAGCAGCGGGCGGACAGGGGCGAGTAATTCACCCCTCCACTTT	CASSGRTGASNSPLHF
TRBJ2-5	TRBV27	NA	TRBD2	TGTGCCAGCAGTTTCCAGCGGGGGCAAGAGACCCAGTACTTC	CASSFQRGQETQYF
TRBJ2-2	TRBV5-1	NA	NA	TGCGCCAGCAGCCTCGGGAGCGCCGGGGAGCTGTTTTTT	CASSLGSAGELFF
TRBJ2-2	TRBV30	NA	TRBD1	TGTGCCTGGAGCCCAGAGGGGGCGAACCTAAGAGGTACCGGGGAGCTGTTTTTT	CAWSPEGANLRGTGELFF
TRBJ1-3	TRBV5-1	NA	TRBD1	TGCGCCAGCAGCTCGACTAACAGGGGAAAGGGGAACACCATATATTTT	CASSSTNRGKGNTIYF
TRBJ2-5	TRBV27	NA	NA	TGTGCCAGCAGTTTATCGCCAGGGGATGAGCAGTACTTC	CASSLSPGDEQYF
TRBJ2-7	TRBV29-1	NA	TRBD2	TGCAGCGTAGCTCGACTAGCGGGTAGCTCCTACGAGCAGTACTTC	CSVARLAGSSYEQYF
TRBJ2-5	TRBV11-2	NA	TRBD1	TGTGCCAGCAGCTCCGGGACAGGGTCAGAGACCCAGTACTTC	CASSSGTGSETQYF
TRBJ2-1	TRBV6-1	NA	NA	TGTGCCAGCAGTGACCCCCCAGGGTACGGTGAGCAGTTCTTC	CASSDPPGYGEQFF
TRBJ2-3	TRBV29-1	NA	TRBD2	TGCAGCGCCAGACTAGCGCTGCGGCCAGATACGCAGTATTTT	CSARLALRPDTQYF
TRBJ2-7	TRBV6-5	few	NA	TGTGCCAGCAGTTACAAGGCGGCCTGGGAGCAGTACTTC	CASSYKAAWEQYF
TRBJ2-7	TRBV7-9	once	TRBD1	TGTGCCAGCAGTCGTACCTCAGGGGGCATGTACGAGCAGTACTTC	CASSRTSGGMYEQYF
TRBJ2-7	TRBV19	NA	NA	TGTGCCAGTAGCAATTGGTTCCGGGGAAAATCCGAGCAGTACTTC	CASSNWFRGKSEQYF
TRBJ2-5	TRBV6-5	NA	NA	TGTGCCAGCAGCCCCGGGGGGCCGCAAGAGACCCAGTACTTC	CASSPGGPQETQYF